The clone carrying this T cell receptor beta chain was picked up many times. These data belong to a study of response to subunit inactivated influenza vaccine. MiXCR, applied by TCRdb to the RT-PCR reads, yields one record per CDR3 protein. The table records about 780,000 distinct CDR3 sequences, around 18% of them present only once. The source of this sequence is a man aged 50 or older who received an inactivated influenza vaccine. The starting material was PBMCs from blood, obtained 5 to 6 days after vaccination.

CDR3 sequence: CASSRSSGSWNEQFF. CDR3 DNA: TGTGCCAGCAGCCGTTCTAGCGGGAGTTGGAATGAGCAGTTCTTC. The chain has TRBV12-3 or TRBV12-4 and TRBJ2-1, with TRBD2 identical over 10 bases. This CDR3 is 15 amino acids long. V gave up 6 bases and J gave up 7 bases; unmatched junction bases: 9.